What follows describes a single TCR beta chain. Terminally differentiated effector memory CD45RA+ cells were excluded from the naive CD8 cells, which were CD45RO-negative and positively selected for CCR7. Some clones are missing from TCRdb's copy, which holds only in-frame ones; the method was immunoSEQ multiplex PCR. The sample has 760,000 or so clones, around 96% seen once. This entry comes from a study of shared clonotypes between healthy human individuals. Sequencing was done on a sample of naive CD8+ T cells sorted from blood. The receptor's source is a man between 25 and 39 years old in good health.

CDR3 amino acids: CASVSTDFSYEQYF. The DNA for the CDR3 is TGTGCCAGCGTATCGACGGACTTTTCCTACGAGCAGTACTTC. The gene calls are TRBV2 and TRBJ2-7; D may be TRBD2 (5 bases). Germline V gene data show CDR1 as SNHLY and CDR2 as FYNNEI. This CDR3 has 14 residues. V dropped 8 bases and J dropped 1 base, with 15 bases sitting between them.